The rows below give T cell receptor beta chains drawn from one sample of a study of blood T cell repertoires in COVID-19. Here immunoSEQ multiplex PCR was the method, and the copy in TCRdb shows in-frame clones only, minus some. Of some 320,000 clones in the sample, roughly nine tenths were seen once. Sequenced: PBMCs or T cells enriched from blood (not recorded which). These receptors all stem from a man between 60 and 70 years old who had recovered from COVID-19. Both conserved end residues are part of each CDR3. Fields, in order: CDR3 DNA, CDR3 protein, J gene, clone size, D gene, V gene, CDR3 length. A D gene is named only where the DNA matches it firmly. Clone size appears in some rows only: once, few, many, or a class for an expanded clone.

CDR3 DNA: TGTGCCAGCAGCGTCACTGACAGGTTCTCCTACGAGCAGTACTTC
CDR3 protein: CASSVTDRFSYEQYF
J gene: TRBJ2-7
clone size: .
D gene: .
V gene: TRBV9
CDR3 length: 15

CDR3 DNA: TGTGCCAGCAGAAATAATCCGGGACACGGGAATGAAAAACTGTTTTTT
CDR3 protein: CASRNNPGHGNEKLFF
J gene: TRBJ1-4
clone size: .
D gene: .
V gene: TRBV27
CDR3 length: 16

CDR3 DNA: TGTGCCAGCAGTCGGGAACTAAACACAGATACGCAGTATTTT
CDR3 protein: CASSRELNTDTQYF
J gene: TRBJ2-3
clone size: .
D gene: .
V gene: TRBV6-2/TRBV6-3
CDR3 length: 14

CDR3 DNA: TGTGCCAGCAGCCCAACGACAGGGGGCTGGGACGAGCAGTACTTC
CDR3 protein: CASSPTTGGWDEQYF
J gene: TRBJ2-7
clone size: .
D gene: TRBD1
V gene: TRBV6-2/TRBV6-3
CDR3 length: 15

CDR3 DNA: TGTGCCACCAGTGAACTAATCAGGGCCGGCGTGGATCAGCCCCAGCATTTT
CDR3 protein: CATSELIRAGVDQPQHF
J gene: TRBJ1-5
clone size: .
D gene: .
V gene: TRBV24-1
CDR3 length: 17

CDR3 DNA: TGTGCCAGCAGCCAAGGGGGCAGGGATGGCTACACCTTC
CDR3 protein: CASSQGGRDGYTF
J gene: TRBJ1-2
clone size: .
D gene: .
V gene: TRBV3-1/TRBV3-2
CDR3 length: 13

CDR3 DNA: TGTGCCAGCAGCTTAGTACGCAGGGTGAACACTGAAGCTTTCTTT
CDR3 protein: CASSLVRRVNTEAFF
J gene: TRBJ1-1
clone size: .
D gene: .
V gene: TRBV7-2
CDR3 length: 15

CDR3 DNA: TGTGCCAGCAGTCACATACCGGGACAGAAGAATGGCTACACCTTC
CDR3 protein: CASSHIPGQKNGYTF
J gene: TRBJ1-2
clone size: .
D gene: TRBD1
V gene: TRBV28
CDR3 length: 15

CDR3 DNA: TGTGCCAGCAGTTCCGGGGGGCCGGGGTCATATAGCACAGATACGCAGTATTTT
CDR3 protein: CASSSGGPGSYSTDTQYF
J gene: TRBJ2-3
clone size: .
D gene: .
V gene: TRBV27
CDR3 length: 18

CDR3 DNA: TGTGCCAGCAGCTTCATGGGGCCGGAAAAAAAGCAGTACTTC
CDR3 protein: CASSFMGPEKKQYF
J gene: TRBJ2-7
clone size: .
D gene: .
V gene: TRBV5-5
CDR3 length: 14

CDR3 DNA: TGTGCCAGCAAAAACGCAGGGTCCTACGAGCAGTACTTC
CDR3 protein: CASKNAGSYEQYF
J gene: TRBJ2-7
clone size: .
D gene: .
V gene: TRBV27
CDR3 length: 13

CDR3 DNA: TGCAGTGCTAGCGTAGCCTACGAGCAGTACTTC
CDR3 protein: CSASVAYEQYF
J gene: TRBJ2-7
clone size: .
D gene: .
V gene: TRBV20-1
CDR3 length: 11

CDR3 DNA: TGTGCCACCAGCAGAGGGCGGGGGGATGCCTACAATGAGCAGTTCTTC
CDR3 protein: CATSRGRGDAYNEQFF
J gene: TRBJ2-1
clone size: .
D gene: TRBD2
V gene: TRBV15
CDR3 length: 16

CDR3 DNA: TGTGCCAGCAGCGCCCATTCGACAGGGATGGATTCACCCCTCCACTTT
CDR3 protein: CASSAHSTGMDSPLHF
J gene: TRBJ1-6
clone size: .
D gene: TRBD1
V gene: TRBV9
CDR3 length: 16

CDR3 DNA: TGTGCCAGCAGTTACGACACCCTCTACGAGCAGTACTTC
CDR3 protein: CASSYDTLYEQYF
J gene: TRBJ2-7
clone size: once
D gene: .
V gene: TRBV6-6
CDR3 length: 13

CDR3 DNA: TGTGCCACCAGTGATTGGCGGACAGGGGAGTTCCCCGGGGAGCTGTTTTTT
CDR3 protein: CATSDWRTGEFPGELFF
J gene: TRBJ2-2
clone size: .
D gene: TRBD1
V gene: TRBV24-1
CDR3 length: 17

CDR3 DNA: TGCGCCAGCAGCCAAGATTGGGCGGGAGGGTTGGTGTTCTTC
CDR3 protein: CASSQDWAGGLVFF
J gene: TRBJ2-1
clone size: .
D gene: TRBD2
V gene: TRBV4-1
CDR3 length: 14

CDR3 DNA: TGTGCCACCCAGGGGCAGATCCACTATGGCTACGCCTTC
CDR3 protein: CATQGQIHYGYAF
J gene: TRBJ1-2
clone size: .
D gene: .
V gene: TRBV19
CDR3 length: 13

CDR3 DNA: TGTGCCAGCAGCCAAGTTTCCAATGGCTACACCTTC
CDR3 protein: CASSQVSNGYTF
J gene: TRBJ1-2
clone size: .
D gene: .
V gene: TRBV3-1/TRBV3-2
CDR3 length: 12

CDR3 DNA: TGTGCCAGCAGCTTGTCGGGACAGACGATTGAAGCTTTCTTT
CDR3 protein: CASSLSGQTIEAFF
J gene: TRBJ1-1
clone size: .
D gene: TRBD1
V gene: TRBV5-4
CDR3 length: 14

CDR3 DNA: TGTGCCAGCTCACCGGTCGGGAGTCAGTACAATGAGCAGTTCTTC
CDR3 protein: CASSPVGSQYNEQFF
J gene: TRBJ2-1
clone size: .
D gene: .
V gene: TRBV18
CDR3 length: 15

CDR3 DNA: TGTGCCAGCAGCTTCCGCCGGGGGGAAGGCTCCTACGAGCAGTACTTC
CDR3 protein: CASSFRRGEGSYEQYF
J gene: TRBJ2-7
clone size: few
D gene: TRBD2
V gene: TRBV11-2
CDR3 length: 16

CDR3 DNA: TGTGCCAGCAGCTTAGTCAGGGGGGCGTACACTGAAGCTTTCTTT
CDR3 protein: CASSLVRGAYTEAFF
J gene: TRBJ1-1
clone size: once
D gene: TRBD1
V gene: TRBV13
CDR3 length: 15

CDR3 DNA: TGCGCCAGCAGCTTGGAACAGGGGGCAATTTATGAGCAGTTCTTC
CDR3 protein: CASSLEQGAIYEQFF
J gene: TRBJ2-1
clone size: .
D gene: TRBD1
V gene: TRBV5-1
CDR3 length: 15

CDR3 DNA: TGTGCCAGCAGCTTAATTGGGACAGAAACAGATACGCAGTATTTT
CDR3 protein: CASSLIGTETDTQYF
J gene: TRBJ2-3
clone size: once
D gene: TRBD1
V gene: TRBV7-3
CDR3 length: 15

CDR3 DNA: TGTGCCAGCTCACCAAACGGGCCGGGATCTGGAAACACCATATATTTT
CDR3 protein: CASSPNGPGSGNTIYF
J gene: TRBJ1-3
clone size: .
D gene: .
V gene: TRBV18
CDR3 length: 16

CDR3 DNA: TGTGCCAGCAGGCTCGCGGGCAGGCCGCCCAACTATGGCTACACCTTC
CDR3 protein: CASRLAGRPPNYGYTF
J gene: TRBJ1-2
clone size: .
D gene: .
V gene: TRBV21-1
CDR3 length: 16

CDR3 DNA: TGTGCCAGCAGCTTGATGCTACAGGGGGTTATAGGGAACGAGCAGTACTTC
CDR3 protein: CASSLMLQGVIGNEQYF
J gene: TRBJ2-7
clone size: .
D gene: TRBD1
V gene: TRBV7-2
CDR3 length: 17

CDR3 DNA: TGTGCCAGCAGTGGAGGCCACGGGGAAAAACTGTTTTTT
CDR3 protein: CASSGGHGEKLFF
J gene: TRBJ1-4
clone size: .
D gene: .
V gene: TRBV25-1
CDR3 length: 13

CDR3 DNA: TGTGCCAGCAGCATTGGGAGCTCTGGAAACACCATATATTTT
CDR3 protein: CASSIGSSGNTIYF
J gene: TRBJ1-3
clone size: .
D gene: .
V gene: TRBV9
CDR3 length: 14

CDR3 DNA: TGTGCCAGCAGCAATGGCTTGGGGACACGGGGCCAGCCCCAGCATTTT
CDR3 protein: CASSNGLGTRGQPQHF
J gene: TRBJ1-5
clone size: .
D gene: .
V gene: TRBV3-1/TRBV3-2
CDR3 length: 16

CDR3 DNA: TGTGCCACCTGGGGGGGTCATCAGCCCCAGTATTTT
CDR3 protein: CATWGGHQPQYF
J gene: TRBJ2-3
clone size: .
D gene: TRBD2
V gene: TRBV10-3
CDR3 length: 12

CDR3 DNA: TGTGCCAGCAGCAAAGGGGGGCAGGGCTCCTACAATGAGCAGTTCTTC
CDR3 protein: CASSKGGQGSYNEQFF
J gene: TRBJ2-1
clone size: .
D gene: .
V gene: TRBV21-1
CDR3 length: 16

CDR3 DNA: TGTGCCAGCAGCTACGGGGGGAACACTGAAGCTTTCTTT
CDR3 protein: CASSYGGNTEAFF
J gene: TRBJ1-1
clone size: once
D gene: .
V gene: TRBV7-3
CDR3 length: 13

CDR3 DNA: TGTGCCAGCAGCGTAGCTTCGCGCGGGAACACTGAAGCTTTCTTT
CDR3 protein: CASSVASRGNTEAFF
J gene: TRBJ1-1
clone size: .
D gene: .
V gene: TRBV9
CDR3 length: 15